These T cell receptor beta chains were read from a single sample in a study of blood T cell repertoires in COVID-19. Assay used: immunoSEQ multiplex PCR; TCRdb lists only in-frame clones, some missing. The table shows about 200,000 clones, with around 85% occurring only once. The sample comprised PBMCs or T cells enriched from blood (not recorded which). The source of these receptors is a man in his forties who had recovered from COVID-19. CDR3s include the opening cysteine and the closing phenylalanine or tryptophan. D genes are given only for firm matches. The size field is filled for only some rows; it gives once, few, many or a size class.

D gene,J gene,clone size,V gene,CDR3 protein,CDR3 DNA
-,TRBJ1-1,-,TRBV30,CAWSLGGRNTEAFF,TGTGCCTGGAGCCTTGGCGGGAGGAACACTGAAGCTTTCTTT
-,TRBJ2-7,-,TRBV7-9,CASRLDPRGEQYF,TGTGCCAGCAGGTTGGACCCCCGGGGAGAGCAGTACTTC
TRBD2,TRBJ2-2,-,TRBV24-1,CATSGPSGSGRELFF,TGTGCCACCAGTGGCCCTAGCGGGAGCGGCCGGGAGCTGTTTTTT
-,TRBJ2-7,-,TRBV6-5,CASSYSGQNEQYF,TGTGCCAGCAGTTACTCGGGACAAAACGAGCAGTACTTC
-,TRBJ1-1,-,TRBV12-3/TRBV12-4,CASSLGSAEAFF,TGTGCCAGCAGTTTAGGTTCCGCTGAAGCTTTCTTT
-,TRBJ1-2,-,TRBV5-4,CASSFGKSGGYGYTF,TGTGCCAGCAGCTTTGGGAAATCAGGAGGGTATGGCTACACCTTC
-,TRBJ2-1,-,TRBV7-2,CASSLGPWASANNEQFF,TGTGCCAGCAGCTTAGGGCCATGGGCTAGCGCAAACAATGAGCAGTTCTTC
-,TRBJ2-3,-,TRBV2,CASSDSLLAVLGADTQYF,TGTGCCAGCAGTGACTCCCTCTTAGCGGTCTTGGGTGCAGATACGCAGTATTTT
-,TRBJ2-1,-,TRBV28,CASSLQGYEQFF,TGTGCCAGCAGTCTACAGGGATATGAGCAGTTCTTC
TRBD1,TRBJ1-2,-,TRBV19,CASSITPDRAANYGYTF,TGTGCCAGTAGTATAACCCCGGACAGGGCGGCTAACTATGGCTACACCTTC
TRBD1,TRBJ1-4,-,TRBV11-2,CASSLGRGSGEKLFF,TGTGCCAGCAGCTTAGGCAGGGGGTCGGGTGAAAAACTGTTTTTT
TRBD1,TRBJ1-6,-,TRBV4-1,CASSLGQINSPLHF,TGCGCCAGCAGCCTGGGACAGATTAATTCACCCCTCCACTTT
-,TRBJ2-3,-,TRBV29-1,CSVDRGADTQYF,TGCAGCGTTGACAGGGGTGCAGATACGCAGTATTTT
-,TRBJ2-7,-,TRBV5-5,CASSLLLSVNYEQYF,TGTGCCAGCAGCTTGTTGCTTTCAGTGAACTACGAGCAGTACTTC
-,TRBJ1-5,-,TRBV28,CASSLVSSSNQPQHF,TGTGCCAGCAGTTTGGTCAGTTCATCCAATCAGCCCCAGCATTTT
-,TRBJ2-1,-,TRBV18,CASSPPRQGSFLATYNEQFF,TGTGCCAGCTCACCACCGAGGCAGGGGTCCTTCTTAGCAACCTACAATGAGCAGTTCTTC
-,TRBJ2-1,-,TRBV21-1,CASRIRGLALNRSYNEQFF,TGTGCCAGCAGAATCAGGGGACTAGCGCTAAACCGCTCCTACAATGAGCAGTTCTTC
-,TRBJ2-3,-,TRBV5-4,CASSWGAGEADTQYF,TGTGCCAGCAGCTGGGGGGCGGGAGAGGCAGATACGCAGTATTTT
TRBD1,TRBJ2-7,-,TRBV4-1,CASSQVRRGTGLSRPFEQYF,TGCGCCAGCAGCCAGGTACGAAGGGGGACAGGGCTATCTCGGCCGTTCGAGCAGTACTTC
TRBD1,TRBJ2-6,-,TRBV9,CASRKGASGANVLTF,TGTGCCAGCAGGAAGGGGGCCTCTGGGGCCAACGTCCTGACTTTC
-,TRBJ1-1,-,TRBV5-1,CASSLAGAGAEAFF,TGCGCCAGCAGCTTGGCAGGGGCAGGGGCTGAAGCTTTCTTT
-,TRBJ2-5,once,TRBV18,CASSLTRGETQYF,TGTGCCAGCTCACTCACGAGGGGGGAGACCCAGTACTTC
-,TRBJ1-6,-,TRBV7-3,CASSLNGRTDNSPLHF,TGTGCCAGCAGCTTAAATGGGCGGACAGATAATTCACCCCTCCACTTT
TRBD2,TRBJ2-7,-,TRBV27,CASSWVAGGDEQYF,TGTGCCAGCAGTTGGGTGGCGGGAGGGGACGAGCAGTACTTC
-,TRBJ2-5,-,TRBV9,CASSVEVSGRETQYF,TGTGCCAGCAGCGTAGAAGTTTCAGGTCGAGAGACCCAGTACTTC
TRBD1,TRBJ2-1,-,TRBV7-9,CARGGTGGNEQFF,TGCGCCAGAGGGGGAACAGGGGGCAATGAGCAGTTCTTC
TRBD1,TRBJ1-2,-,TRBV15,CATSRARGRDSYGYTF,TGTGCCACCAGCAGAGCGAGGGGGCGGGATTCCTATGGCTACACCTTC
TRBD1,TRBJ1-1,-,TRBV18,CASSPDRGTEAFF,TGTGCCAGCTCACCCGACAGGGGCACTGAAGCTTTCTTT
TRBD2,TRBJ2-7,-,TRBV3-1/TRBV3-2,CASSIGLAGGSEQYF,TGTGCCAGCAGCATTGGACTAGCGGGAGGATCCGAGCAGTACTTC
TRBD1,TRBJ1-1,once,TRBV7-9,CASSTQGDTEAFF,TGTGCCAGCAGCACCCAGGGGGACACTGAAGCTTTCTTT
TRBD1,TRBJ2-1,-,TRBV30,CAWGPTGNEQFF,TGTGCCTGGGGCCCGACAGGGAATGAGCAGTTCTTC
-,TRBJ1-1,-,TRBV4-2,CASSQEPNTEAFF,TGTGCCAGCAGCCAGGAGCCGAACACTGAAGCTTTCTTT
-,TRBJ1-5,-,TRBV10-1,CASSELRNQPQHF,TGCGCCAGCAGTGAGCTCCGGAATCAGCCCCAGCATTTT
-,TRBJ2-7,-,TRBV11-1,CASSRRDTSYEQYF,TGTGCCAGCAGCCGCCGGGACACGTCCTACGAGCAGTACTTC
TRBD1,TRBJ2-5,few,TRBV24-1,CATSRTPGQGASGETQYF,TGTGCCACCAGTAGGACCCCGGGACAGGGGGCTTCTGGGGAGACCCAGTACTTC
TRBD1,TRBJ1-2,-,TRBV27,CASSSPDRVTGYTF,TGTGCCAGCAGTTCCCCCGACAGGGTGACGGGCTACACCTTC
TRBD2,TRBJ2-7,-,TRBV27,CASSLREGHEQYF,TGTGCCAGCAGTTTAAGGGAGGGTCACGAGCAGTACTTC
-,TRBJ1-5,few,TRBV6-5,CASSPDSNRDQPQHF,TGTGCCAGCAGCCCAGACAGCAACCGAGATCAGCCCCAGCATTTT
TRBD1,TRBJ2-3,-,TRBV3-1/TRBV3-2,CASSQLPGQGDTQYF,TGTGCCAGCAGCCAACTTCCGGGACAGGGAGATACGCAGTATTTT
-,TRBJ1-2,-,TRBV5-1,CASSLGTSEGYGYTF,TGCGCCAGCAGCTTGGGGACTTCTGAGGGCTATGGCTACACCTTC
TRBD2,TRBJ2-1,-,TRBV28,CASSIGGRGIGHEQFF,TGTGCCAGCAGTATTGGCGGGAGGGGCATAGGGCATGAGCAGTTCTTC
TRBD1,TRBJ2-7,-,TRBV28,CASRQQGAYDEQYF,TGTGCCAGCAGGCAACAGGGGGCGTATGACGAGCAGTACTTC
TRBD1,TRBJ2-2,-,TRBV5-1,CASSFGDRGSTGELFF,TGCGCCAGCAGCTTCGGGGACAGGGGTAGCACCGGGGAGCTGTTTTTT
TRBD2,TRBJ2-1,-,TRBV7-9,CASSLVTSGGNEQFF,TGTGCCAGCAGCTTAGTTACTAGCGGGGGCAATGAGCAGTTCTTC
-,TRBJ2-7,once,TRBV18,CASSPTGLSYEQYF,TGTGCCAGCTCACCGACAGGCCTCTCCTACGAGCAGTACTTC
-,TRBJ2-2,-,TRBV5-5,CASSPRGAANTGELFF,TGTGCCAGCAGCCCCAGGGGGGCGGCGAACACCGGGGAGCTGTTTTTT
-,TRBJ1-5,-,TRBV5-1,CASSLETGSNQPQHF,TGCGCCAGCAGCTTGGAAACCGGTAGCAATCAGCCCCAGCATTTT
TRBD2,TRBJ2-7,once,TRBV7-8,CASRGAGGSYEQYF,TGTGCCAGCCGCGGGGCGGGGGGGTCCTACGAGCAGTACTTC
TRBD1,TRBJ2-5,once,TRBV19,CASSIRTGLRETQYF,TGTGCCAGTAGTATTCGGACAGGGTTGAGAGAGACCCAGTACTTC
-,TRBJ2-1,-,TRBV4-1,CASSQPYYNEQFF,TGCGCCAGCAGCCAACCCTACTACAATGAGCAGTTCTTC
TRBD2,TRBJ2-5,-,TRBV7-2,CASSRRLAEQETQYF,TGTGCCAGCAGCAGGCGACTAGCGGAGCAAGAGACCCAGTACTTC
-,TRBJ2-1,-,TRBV30,CAWSVGGWGEQFF,TGTGCCTGGAGTGTTGGGGGGTGGGGTGAGCAGTTCTTC
-,TRBJ1-5,-,TRBV4-1,CASSQDGRSNQPQHF,TGCGCCAGCAGCCAAGATGGGAGGAGCAATCAGCCCCAGCATTTT
-,TRBJ2-1,-,TRBV7-8,CASSTPRSGPSYNEQFF,TGTGCCAGCAGCACTCCTCGGAGCGGTCCTTCCTACAATGAGCAGTTCTTC
-,TRBJ2-1,-,TRBV7-3,CASSLNGLSSYNEQFF,TGTGCCAGCAGCTTAAATGGACTAAGCTCCTACAATGAGCAGTTCTTC
-,TRBJ2-3,-,TRBV7-2,CASSQRGTDTQYF,TGTGCCAGCAGCCAGCGGGGCACAGATACGCAGTATTTT
-,TRBJ2-7,-,TRBV3-1/TRBV3-2,CASSQQLTSSYEQYF,TGTGCCAGCAGCCAACAGCTGACTAGCTCCTACGAGCAGTACTTC